What follows describes a single T cell receptor beta chain. There were healthy Caucasian individuals from Russia, aged roughly 6 to 90, serving as donors. Donors each provided ten milliliters of peripheral blood. The record originates from a study of blood T cells in healthy people across ages. A sample-barcoded 5' primer and a J-beta primer mix were used in a second PCR of roughly 7 to 11 cycles. TCRdb analysed the 5' RACE reads with MiXCR anew, one entry per CDR3 protein. This table has 920,000 or so distinct CDR3 sequences, less than 50% appearing once. Germline CDR1 and CDR2: SGHRS and YFSETQ. The CDR3 sequence is 12 residues long. Trimming left V 0 bases short and J 9 bases short, with 10 bases between.

What was sequenced was blood. The TCR originated in an older woman in good health. The chain uses TRBV5-1 and TRBJ2-7; possibly TRBD2 for D (5 bases). In DNA form, the CDR3 reads TGCGCCAGCAGCTTGGGGGCGGAGGCGCAGTACTTC. Translated: CASSLGAEAQYF.